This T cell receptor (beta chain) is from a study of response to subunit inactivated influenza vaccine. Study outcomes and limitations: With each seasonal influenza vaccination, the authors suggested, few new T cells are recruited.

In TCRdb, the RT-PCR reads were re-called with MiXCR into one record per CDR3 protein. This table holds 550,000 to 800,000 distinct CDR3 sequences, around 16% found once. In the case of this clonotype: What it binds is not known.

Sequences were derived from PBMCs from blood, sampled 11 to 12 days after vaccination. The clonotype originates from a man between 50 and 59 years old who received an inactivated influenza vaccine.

The CDR3 nucleotides are TGCGCCAGCAGCCAAGTAAGAGGGAGCGCCTACGAGCAGTACTTC. This sequence encodes CASSQVRGSAYEQYF. J is TRBJ2-7 and V is TRBV4-1; a possible D gene is TRBD2 (5 bases). The CDR3 runs to 15 residues. CDR1 is MGHRA and CDR2 is YSYEKL in the germline V gene. V was trimmed by 1 base and J by 2 bases, leaving 12 bases between them.